This is a list of T cell receptor beta chains from one sample in a study of T cells in narcolepsy. TCRdb's copy holds only in-frame clones and misses some; the assay was immunoSEQ multiplex PCR. The table lists some 24,000 clones, 75% to 90% of them singletons. Sample: CD45RA- memory CD4+ T cells from PBMCs. The receptors shown here come from a human donor with narcolepsy. Each CDR3 is given with its conserved first and last residue. A D gene is named only where the DNA matches it firmly. For some rows the clone size is stated as once, few or many, or as a class when expanded; others skip it.

cdr3_nt: TGTGCCAGCAGCAAATCCGGGACAGGGTCCTCTGAAGCTTTCTTT
cdr3_aa: CASSKSGTGSSEAFF
clone_size: .
d_call: TRBD1
v_call: TRBV7-9
j_call: TRBJ1-1

cdr3_nt: TGTGCCAGCAGCTTAGGGGGACAGGGGTTCTATGGCTACACCTTC
cdr3_aa: CASSLGGQGFYGYTF
clone_size: .
d_call: TRBD1
v_call: TRBV7-8
j_call: TRBJ1-2

cdr3_nt: TGTGCCAGCAGCCCCAGGGGGGACTATGGCTACACCTTC
cdr3_aa: CASSPRGDYGYTF
clone_size: .
d_call: TRBD1
v_call: TRBV9
j_call: TRBJ1-2

cdr3_nt: TGTGCCAGCAGTTTATTGTCAAGACTCACAGATACGCAGTATTTT
cdr3_aa: CASSLLSRLTDTQYF
clone_size: once
d_call: .
v_call: TRBV28
j_call: TRBJ2-3

cdr3_nt: TGTGCCAGTAGTATAAGGACATTGGACGGGACCCAGTACTTC
cdr3_aa: CASSIRTLDGTQYF
clone_size: .
d_call: .
v_call: TRBV19
j_call: TRBJ2-5

cdr3_nt: TGTGCCAGTAGGGCTAGGACAGGGGAAAGGCAGCCCCAGCATTTT
cdr3_aa: CASRARTGERQPQHF
clone_size: once
d_call: TRBD1
v_call: TRBV19
j_call: TRBJ1-5

cdr3_nt: TGTGCCAGCACTAGGCAGGGAGGAAGTGGAAACACCATATATTTT
cdr3_aa: CASTRQGGSGNTIYF
clone_size: few
d_call: .
v_call: TRBV6-6
j_call: TRBJ1-3

cdr3_nt: TGTGCCACCAGCAGAAGAGGGAGGTTAAAGGAGACCCAGTACTTC
cdr3_aa: CATSRRGRLKETQYF
clone_size: .
d_call: .
v_call: TRBV15
j_call: TRBJ2-5

cdr3_nt: TGTGCCAGTAGTATTAGGGCTAGCGGAAACAATGAGCAGTTCTTC
cdr3_aa: CASSIRASGNNEQFF
clone_size: .
d_call: TRBD2
v_call: TRBV19
j_call: TRBJ2-1

cdr3_nt: TGTGCCAGCAGGAGCCTTGACAGTTTAGCCAAAAACATTCAGTACTTC
cdr3_aa: CASRSLDSLAKNIQYF
clone_size: .
d_call: .
v_call: TRBV27
j_call: TRBJ2-4

cdr3_nt: TGTGCCAGCAGCTTTACGACTCAAGAGACCCAGTACTTC
cdr3_aa: CASSFTTQETQYF
clone_size: .
d_call: .
v_call: TRBV7-2
j_call: TRBJ2-5

cdr3_nt: TGTGCCAGCAGGGGGACAGGGCCTGAAGATACGCAGTATTTT
cdr3_aa: CASRGTGPEDTQYF
clone_size: .
d_call: TRBD1
v_call: TRBV11-3
j_call: TRBJ2-3

cdr3_nt: TGTGCCAGCAGACCGGGACTAGCACTTGGTGAGCAGTTCTTC
cdr3_aa: CASRPGLALGEQFF
clone_size: once
d_call: TRBD2
v_call: TRBV6-6
j_call: TRBJ2-1

cdr3_nt: TGTGCCAGCAGTCCCAGGCCTACGGGAGCGAACACCGGGGAGCTGTTTTTT
cdr3_aa: CASSPRPTGANTGELFF
clone_size: once
d_call: .
v_call: TRBV7-3
j_call: TRBJ2-2

cdr3_nt: TGTGCCAGCAGCGTAGTGGACACTAGCGAGCGGAGGAATGAGCAGTTCTTC
cdr3_aa: CASSVVDTSERRNEQFF
clone_size: .
d_call: TRBD2
v_call: TRBV9
j_call: TRBJ2-1

cdr3_nt: TGTGCCAGTAGTATTCAGAATTATGGCTACACCTTC
cdr3_aa: CASSIQNYGYTF
clone_size: .
d_call: .
v_call: TRBV19
j_call: TRBJ1-2

cdr3_nt: TGTGCGGGCACCTTGGGGGGAGTAGCCTACGAGCAGTACTTC
cdr3_aa: CAGTLGGVAYEQYF
clone_size: .
d_call: .
v_call: TRBV6-1
j_call: TRBJ2-7

cdr3_nt: TGTGCCAGCATGGGGGACAGGGGGAACTACGAGCAGTACTTC
cdr3_aa: CASMGDRGNYEQYF
clone_size: .
d_call: TRBD1
v_call: TRBV2
j_call: TRBJ2-7

cdr3_nt: TGTGCCAGCAGCCTCTCTGGGAGGGCAGAGTACAATGAGCAGTTCTTC
cdr3_aa: CASSLSGRAEYNEQFF
clone_size: .
d_call: TRBD2
v_call: TRBV2
j_call: TRBJ2-1

cdr3_nt: TGTGCCAGCAGTGAATTTCGCGGGGGGGGCACCAGGTACTACGAGCAGTACTTC
cdr3_aa: CASSEFRGGGTRYYEQYF
clone_size: .
d_call: TRBD2
v_call: TRBV6-1
j_call: TRBJ2-7

cdr3_nt: TGTGCCAGCAGTGTCGGGACACCTTTCAGAGATACGCAGTATTTT
cdr3_aa: CASSVGTPFRDTQYF
clone_size: once
d_call: .
v_call: TRBV2
j_call: TRBJ2-3

cdr3_nt: TGTGCCAGTAGCCCGGTGAGGAGATACAATGAGCAGTTCTTC
cdr3_aa: CASSPVRRYNEQFF
clone_size: .
d_call: .
v_call: TRBV19
j_call: TRBJ2-1

cdr3_nt: TGTGCCAGCAGCACCTCTAGCGGGAGTATTTCTGCCGGGGAGCTGTTTTTT
cdr3_aa: CASSTSSGSISAGELFF
clone_size: .
d_call: TRBD2
v_call: TRBV7-3
j_call: TRBJ2-2

cdr3_nt: TGCGCCAGCAGCCTCTCTAGCGGGAGTTACTACGAGCAGTACTTC
cdr3_aa: CASSLSSGSYYEQYF
clone_size: .
d_call: TRBD2
v_call: TRBV5-1
j_call: TRBJ2-7

cdr3_nt: TGTGCCAGCAGCAGAGGGTCGGGTCAAGAGACCCAGTACTTC
cdr3_aa: CASSRGSGQETQYF
clone_size: .
d_call: .
v_call: TRBV7-9
j_call: TRBJ2-5

cdr3_nt: TGTGCCAGCAACCGGATAGGGGGTGCCACTGAAGCTTTCTTT
cdr3_aa: CASNRIGGATEAFF
clone_size: .
d_call: .
v_call: TRBV2
j_call: TRBJ1-1

cdr3_nt: TGTGCCAGCTATGGGGGGGCCGATAGCTATGGCTACACCTTC
cdr3_aa: CASYGGADSYGYTF
clone_size: .
d_call: .
v_call: TRBV28
j_call: TRBJ1-2

cdr3_nt: TGTGCCAGCAGCTTAGGGACTAGAGGTACGCAGTATTTT
cdr3_aa: CASSLGTRGTQYF
clone_size: .
d_call: TRBD2
v_call: TRBV11-2
j_call: TRBJ2-3

cdr3_nt: TGTGCCAGTAGTACTCGGGATGAGGGGACCCAGTACTTC
cdr3_aa: CASSTRDEGTQYF
clone_size: .
d_call: .
v_call: TRBV19
j_call: TRBJ2-5

cdr3_nt: TGTGCCAGTAGGCCTGCGGGCAATCAGCCCCAGCATTTT
cdr3_aa: CASRPAGNQPQHF
clone_size: .
d_call: .
v_call: TRBV19
j_call: TRBJ1-5

cdr3_nt: TGTGCCAGCAGCCTTACTAGCGGCAGGAACACCGGGGAGCTGTTTTTT
cdr3_aa: CASSLTSGRNTGELFF
clone_size: .
d_call: TRBD2
v_call: TRBV4-2
j_call: TRBJ2-2

cdr3_nt: TGTGCCAGCTCAGACACAGGGAGGGGGGGTCAGCCCCAGCATTTT
cdr3_aa: CASSDTGRGGQPQHF
clone_size: .
d_call: .
v_call: TRBV18
j_call: TRBJ1-5

cdr3_nt: TGTGCCAGCAGCTCTGGCGGGACCTCCTACAATGAGCAGTTCTTC
cdr3_aa: CASSSGGTSYNEQFF
clone_size: .
d_call: .
v_call: TRBV7-8
j_call: TRBJ2-1

cdr3_nt: TGCGCCAGCACGGGACTAGAGCTTCATGAGCAGTTCTTC
cdr3_aa: CASTGLELHEQFF
clone_size: .
d_call: TRBD2
v_call: TRBV5-1
j_call: TRBJ2-1

cdr3_nt: TGTGCCAGTCGGGGGGTATCGTGGAGCGAGCAGTACTTC
cdr3_aa: CASRGVSWSEQYF
clone_size: .
d_call: TRBD2
v_call: TRBV19
j_call: TRBJ2-7

cdr3_nt: TGTGCCAGCAGTTTATCGGGACAGGCGAATCAGCCCCAGCATTTT
cdr3_aa: CASSLSGQANQPQHF
clone_size: .
d_call: TRBD1
v_call: TRBV27
j_call: TRBJ1-5

cdr3_nt: TGTGCCAGCAGCCGCGCTAGGGGATCTAACTATGGCTACACCTTC
cdr3_aa: CASSRARGSNYGYTF
clone_size: .
d_call: .
v_call: TRBV7-2
j_call: TRBJ1-2

cdr3_nt: TGTGCCAGCAGCTCCCAGAGTAGCGGGAGGGCCACAGATACGCAGTATTTT
cdr3_aa: CASSSQSSGRATDTQYF
clone_size: once
d_call: TRBD2
v_call: TRBV5-4
j_call: TRBJ2-3

cdr3_nt: TGTGCCAGCAGCCCTAGAGGCTACGAGCAGTACTTC
cdr3_aa: CASSPRGYEQYF
clone_size: .
d_call: .
v_call: TRBV7-2
j_call: TRBJ2-7